This is a list of T cell receptor beta chains from one sample in a study of T cells in Graves' hyperthyroidism and ophthalmopathy. From the multiplex PCR reads, TCRdb called clonotypes with MiXCR, one entry per CDR3 protein. The sample yields roughly 500,000 distinct CDR3 sequences, about 16% seen once. The sequencing sample was made of blood. The origin of the receptors is a woman in her twenties or thirties with Graves' ophthalmopathy. CDR3s include the opening cysteine and the closing phenylalanine or tryptophan. The order of the fields is D gene, clone size, V gene, J gene, CDR3 protein, CDR3 DNA. A D gene is named only where the DNA matches it firmly. Size tells how often a clone was seen (once, few, many) or the class of an expanded clone, and some rows leave it out.

.,many,TRBV3-1,TRBJ1-2,CASSQVEGPYGYTF,TGTGCCAGCAGCCAAGTTGAAGGGCCTTATGGCTACACCTTC
.,many,TRBV28,TRBJ2-5,CASSLGRQRVETQYF,TGTGCCAGCAGTTTAGGCCGACAGAGGGTAGAGACCCAGTACTTC
TRBD1,many,TRBV12-3/TRBV12-4,TRBJ1-2,CASSLVVGTGDGYTF,TGTGCCAGCAGTTTGGTCGTGGGGACAGGGGACGGCTACACCTTC
TRBD2,many,TRBV6-6,TRBJ2-2,CASSYYWTSGSNTGELFF,TGTGCCAGCAGTTACTACTGGACTAGCGGATCGAACACCGGGGAGCTGTTTTTT
TRBD2,.,TRBV7-2,TRBJ2-7,CASAKIAGGPVEQYF,TGTGCCAGCGCAAAGATAGCGGGAGGGCCCGTTGAGCAGTACTTC
.,many,TRBV7-2,TRBJ2-7,CASSLADGPYEQYF,TGTGCCAGCAGCTTAGCCGACGGGCCCTACGAGCAGTACTTC
.,.,TRBV20-1,TRBJ1-6,CSAPGPETRSSYNSPLHF,TGCAGTGCCCCGGGACCCGAAACTAGGAGCTCCTATAATTCACCCCTCCACTTT
.,many,TRBV20-1,TRBJ2-7,CSASGRDRYEQYF,TGCAGTGCTAGTGGACGCGACCGCTACGAGCAGTACTTC
.,many,TRBV7-2,TRBJ2-7,CASSLAVYEQYF,TGTGCCAGCAGCTTAGCGGTCTACGAGCAGTACTTC
.,many,TRBV20-1,TRBJ1-5,CSAILTGRGNQPQHF,TGCAGTGCTATATTGACGGGGAGAGGCAATCAGCCCCAGCATTTT
.,.,TRBV19,TRBJ1-5,CASSMLKQEISNQPQHF,TGTGCCAGTAGTATGCTAAAACAGGAGATTAGCAATCAGCCCCAGCATTTT
.,few,TRBV7-3,TRBJ2-2,CASSPKITTGTGELFF,TGTGCCAGCAGCCCTAAAATTACGACGGGCACCGGGGAGCTGTTTTTT
TRBD1,.,TRBV19,TRBJ2-1,CASSMGRGPYNEQFF,TGTGCCAGTAGTATGGGCAGGGGGCCCTACAATGAGCAGTTCTTC
.,.,TRBV10-3,TRBJ1-5,CAITGTRWGQPQHF,TGTGCCATCACAGGGACCCGGTGGGGTCAGCCCCAGCATTTT
TRBD1,.,TRBV20-1,TRBJ1-1,CSASLQGARAFF,TGCAGTGCTAGCCTACAGGGGGCTCGGGCTTTCTTT
.,.,TRBV20-1,TRBJ2-3,CSAREGSGLGSTDTQYF,TGCAGTGCTAGAGAAGGCAGCGGGTTGGGGAGCACAGATACGCAGTATTTT
.,.,TRBV11-2,TRBJ2-3,CASSLGQDGTQYF,TGTGCCAGCAGCTTAGGGCAGGATGGTACGCAGTATTTT
.,.,TRBV6-2/TRBV6-3,TRBJ2-6,CASRLGTRGSGANVLTF,TGTGCCAGCAGACTGGGGACGCGCGGCTCTGGGGCCAACGTCCTGACTTTC
.,many,TRBV28,TRBJ2-7,CASSLSDREQYF,TGTGCCAGCAGTTTAAGCGATCGCGAGCAGTACTTC
.,many,TRBV9,TRBJ2-7,CASSPEGSYEQYF,TGTGCCAGCAGCCCAGAGGGTAGCTACGAGCAGTACTTC
TRBD1,few,TRBV20-1,TRBJ1-2,CSANRDSYGYTF,TGCAGTGCTAACCGGGACAGCTATGGCTACACCTTC
TRBD2,many,TRBV13,TRBJ2-1,CASSPGGAGGPYYSYNEQFF,TGTGCCAGCAGCCCCGGTGGAGCGGGAGGGCCTTATTACTCCTACAATGAGCAGTTCTTC
.,few,TRBV9,TRBJ2-7,CASSVVAGYYEQYF,TGTGCCAGCAGCGTAGTGGCAGGATACTACGAGCAGTACTTC
.,many,TRBV28,TRBJ1-1,CASFSEGEAFF,TGTGCCAGCTTCTCAGAGGGTGAAGCTTTCTTT
.,many,TRBV20-1,TRBJ2-3,CSARGGITQYF,TGCAGTGCTAGAGGCGGTATTACGCAGTATTTT
.,many,TRBV7-2,TRBJ2-7,CASSFRTGYEQYF,TGTGCCAGCAGCTTTCGGACGGGCTACGAGCAGTACTTC
.,.,TRBV9,TRBJ1-1,CASSATGGSPEAFF,TGTGCCAGCAGCGCCACCGGCGGGAGCCCTGAAGCTTTCTTT
.,many,TRBV12-3/TRBV12-4,TRBJ2-2,CASSLYGGHRNTGELFF,TGTGCCAGCAGTTTGTATGGGGGACATAGGAACACCGGGGAGCTGTTTTTT
.,.,TRBV29-1,TRBJ2-2,CSVVPPNTGELFF,TGCAGCGTTGTTCCCCCGAACACCGGGGAGCTGTTTTTT
TRBD1,many,TRBV12-3/TRBV12-4,TRBJ2-1,CASSYTPGGPTNNEQFF,TGTGCCAGCAGTTATACCCCAGGGGGCCCCACAAACAATGAGCAGTTCTTC
.,.,TRBV2,TRBJ2-7,CASKPWARGEQYF,TGTGCCAGCAAACCTTGGGCCCGGGGGGAGCAGTACTTC
TRBD2,.,TRBV19,TRBJ2-1,CASTREGKNEQFF,TGTGCCTCAACCCGGGAGGGGAAGAATGAGCAGTTCTTC
.,.,TRBV5-1,TRBJ2-2,CASRLVRTTGELFF,TGCGCCAGCCGACTAGTTAGGACCACCGGGGAGCTGTTTTTT
TRBD2,few,TRBV20-1,TRBJ2-1,CSARDRLRREGSYNEQFF,TGCAGTGCTAGAGATCGTCTTAGGCGGGAGGGCTCCTACAATGAGCAGTTCTTC
TRBD1,many,TRBV10-3,TRBJ1-1,CAISDPAGQGSNTEAFF,TGTGCCATCAGCGACCCCGCCGGACAGGGGTCGAACACTGAAGCTTTCTTT
.,few,TRBV6-5,TRBJ2-3,CASSYAGSGPDTQYF,TGTGCCAGCAGTTACGCCGGGAGTGGGCCAGATACGCAGTATTTT
TRBD1,many,TRBV12-3/TRBV12-4,TRBJ2-7,CASSFYDRAYEQYF,TGTGCCAGCAGTTTCTACGACAGGGCCTACGAGCAGTACTTC
TRBD1,few,TRBV5-1,TRBJ2-7,CASRGTAGYEQYF,TGCGCCAGCAGGGGGACAGCAGGCTACGAGCAGTACTTC
.,.,TRBV25-1,TRBJ2-5,CASSEGTPRRVEETQYF,TGTGCCAGCAGTGAAGGTACTCCCCGTCGGGTGGAAGAGACCCAGTACTTC
.,.,TRBV7-2,TRBJ2-7,CASSPQKTVYEQYF,TGTGCCAGCAGCCCACAAAAGACAGTATACGAGCAGTACTTC
TRBD1,many,TRBV7-6,TRBJ2-1,CASSLEDREDYNEQFF,TGTGCCAGCAGCTTAGAGGACAGGGAGGACTACAATGAGCAGTTCTTC
.,few,TRBV28,TRBJ2-7,CASSFPRGLGGSEQYF,TGTGCCAGCAGTTTCCCCAGGGGTCTAGGGGGAAGCGAGCAGTACTTC
.,many,TRBV7-2,TRBJ2-3,CASRGGKARADTQYF,TGTGCCAGCAGGGGGGGCAAAGCGCGTGCAGATACGCAGTATTTT
.,many,TRBV7-9,TRBJ1-2,CASSGAWNYGYTF,TGTGCCAGCAGCGGGGCCTGGAACTATGGCTACACCTTC
.,few,TRBV9,TRBJ2-7,CASSVGVAEYEQYF,TGTGCCAGCAGCGTGGGGGTAGCCGAATACGAGCAGTACTTC
TRBD2,many,TRBV27,TRBJ2-3,CASASGTTFTDTQYF,TGTGCCAGCGCCTCCGGGACTACTTTTACTGATACGCAGTATTTT
.,many,TRBV18,TRBJ1-6,CASSPDLNGSPLHF,TGTGCCAGCTCACCGGACTTGAACGGATCACCCCTCCACTTT
TRBD2,.,TRBV6-5,TRBJ2-3,CASNSIAGISTDTQYF,TGTGCCAGCAATTCCATAGCGGGGATAAGCACAGATACGCAGTATTTT
.,many,TRBV2,TRBJ2-5,CASSDDEGQETQYF,TGTGCCAGCAGTGACGACGAGGGGCAAGAGACCCAGTACTTC
TRBD1,many,TRBV20-1,TRBJ1-4,CSSPSRDRGSNEKLFF,TGCAGTTCACCGTCCCGGGACAGGGGGAGTAATGAAAAACTGTTTTTT
.,few,TRBV9,TRBJ2-2,CASSVEGVGSGELFF,TGTGCCAGCAGCGTAGAGGGGGTCGGCTCCGGGGAGCTGTTTTTT